The rows below give T cell receptor beta chains drawn from one sample of a study of T cells in Graves' hyperthyroidism and ophthalmopathy. TCRdb re-called the multiplex PCR reads through MiXCR, storing one row per CDR3 protein. The sample yields about half a million distinct CDR3 sequences, roughly 20% seen once. Sequenced sample: blood. These receptors all stem from a man aged 18 to 29 with Graves' hyperthyroidism. CDR3s include the opening cysteine and the closing phenylalanine or tryptophan. Fields, in order: J gene, V gene, CDR3 protein.

j_gene: TRBJ1-1
v_gene: TRBV19
CDR3aa: CASNRGTGTNTEAFF

j_gene: TRBJ2-5
v_gene: TRBV20-1
CDR3aa: CSARERGAPLQETQYF

j_gene: TRBJ2-6
v_gene: TRBV12-3/TRBV12-4
CDR3aa: CASSFWTASGANVLTF

j_gene: TRBJ2-5
v_gene: TRBV20-1
CDR3aa: CSAPPSGGETQYF

j_gene: TRBJ2-5
v_gene: TRBV5-6
CDR3aa: CASNKRNQETQYF

j_gene: TRBJ1-1
v_gene: TRBV27
CDR3aa: CASSPSPQGNTEAFF

j_gene: TRBJ2-7
v_gene: TRBV6-1
CDR3aa: CASSEVGVGQDF

j_gene: TRBJ1-6
v_gene: TRBV12-3/TRBV12-4
CDR3aa: CASSLNNNSPLHF

j_gene: TRBJ1-6
v_gene: TRBV2
CDR3aa: CAGIGTGNSPLHF

j_gene: TRBJ1-1
v_gene: TRBV28
CDR3aa: CASSLGQEIMNTEAFF

j_gene: TRBJ2-7
v_gene: TRBV3-1
CDR3aa: CASSQVGTGGREQYF

j_gene: TRBJ2-7
v_gene: TRBV28
CDR3aa: CASSWGSNTLSYEQYF

j_gene: TRBJ2-7
v_gene: TRBV6-1
CDR3aa: CASNEGWTGSYEQYF

j_gene: TRBJ2-7
v_gene: TRBV29-1
CDR3aa: CSVSRRTGMSYEQYF

j_gene: TRBJ2-7
v_gene: TRBV28
CDR3aa: CASSPRVGFYYEQYF

j_gene: TRBJ2-5
v_gene: TRBV12-3/TRBV12-4
CDR3aa: CASSLASSGTQYF

j_gene: TRBJ1-1
v_gene: TRBV6-1
CDR3aa: CATEGLGEAFF

j_gene: TRBJ2-2
v_gene: TRBV15
CDR3aa: CATSRGTSGSGTGELFF

j_gene: TRBJ1-1
v_gene: TRBV30
CDR3aa: CAWSVLSFQARTEAFF

j_gene: TRBJ2-5
v_gene: TRBV11-2
CDR3aa: CASSLLLAGGSETQYF

j_gene: TRBJ1-1
v_gene: TRBV15
CDR3aa: CATTGGTNTEAFF

j_gene: TRBJ2-7
v_gene: TRBV4-1
CDR3aa: CASSHQGRVDEQYF

j_gene: TRBJ1-1
v_gene: TRBV6-4
CDR3aa: CASKLGPAGTEAFF

j_gene: TRBJ2-5
v_gene: TRBV11-2
CDR3aa: CASSFTPGGMETQYF

j_gene: TRBJ2-4
v_gene: TRBV11-2
CDR3aa: CASSVGRGLVIQYF

j_gene: TRBJ1-2
v_gene: TRBV11-2
CDR3aa: CASSLSRLDYGYTF

j_gene: TRBJ1-2
v_gene: TRBV28
CDR3aa: CAASAGWPTNYGYTF

j_gene: TRBJ1-1
v_gene: TRBV5-1
CDR3aa: CASSLAGQTEAFF

j_gene: TRBJ2-7
v_gene: TRBV2
CDR3aa: CASHVGVGEQYF

j_gene: TRBJ1-2
v_gene: TRBV10-3
CDR3aa: CAISEYTDSYGYTF

j_gene: TRBJ2-7
v_gene: TRBV6-5
CDR3aa: CASSYSRSLAYEQYF

j_gene: TRBJ2-7
v_gene: TRBV6-2/TRBV6-3
CDR3aa: CASSYSVRAYEQYF

j_gene: TRBJ1-2
v_gene: TRBV28
CDR3aa: CASSPPPGNGYTF

j_gene: TRBJ2-5
v_gene: TRBV6-1
CDR3aa: CASSPWTGRQETQYF

j_gene: TRBJ2-7
v_gene: TRBV13
CDR3aa: CASSKARQSYEQYF

j_gene: TRBJ2-7
v_gene: TRBV19
CDR3aa: CASRGEQYF

j_gene: TRBJ1-2
v_gene: TRBV28
CDR3aa: CASSLPWTGSNYGYTF

j_gene: TRBJ2-4
v_gene: TRBV5-5
CDR3aa: CASSLTGGRNIQYF

j_gene: TRBJ1-5
v_gene: TRBV6-1
CDR3aa: CASNLQAAYSNQPQHF

j_gene: TRBJ2-7
v_gene: TRBV10-3
CDR3aa: CAISENRGNEQYF

j_gene: TRBJ1-5
v_gene: TRBV12-3/TRBV12-4
CDR3aa: CASTLGTGHQPQHF

j_gene: TRBJ2-2
v_gene: TRBV28
CDR3aa: CASSLLGGPTGELFF

j_gene: TRBJ1-3
v_gene: TRBV2
CDR3aa: CASRLPLEMTGDSGNTIYF

j_gene: TRBJ1-6
v_gene: TRBV7-8
CDR3aa: CASSLAGRTGTYNSPLHF

j_gene: TRBJ2-5
v_gene: TRBV10-3
CDR3aa: CAISPGLRGGETQYF

j_gene: TRBJ2-7
v_gene: TRBV12-3/TRBV12-4
CDR3aa: CASKRGQGVEEQYF